This T cell receptor (beta chain) was observed in a study of PD-1 blockade in classical Hodgkin lymphoma. V was pared by 3 bases and J by 5 bases, with 8 bases between. From germline, CDR1 is SNHLY and CDR2 FYNNEI. The CDR3 spans 13 residues. Time point indicated: cycle 4 day 1 (C4D1), after about 6 weeks of nivolumab. Autologous stem cell transplantation was followed by relapse in every patient, and brentuximab vedotin exposure varied. It was by magnetic negative selection that CD4+ T cells were purified from thawed PBMCs. Best responses were complete response, partial response or progressive disease. Study-level findings and limits: Similar baseline diversity was found in complete responders and newly diagnosed patients. Compared with healthy donors, newly diagnosed patients reportedly showed lower baseline TCR diversity.

Details on this clone: Its antigen is not identified.

Sequencing was performed with immunoSEQ multiplex PCR; in TCRdb, only in-frame clones are kept and a portion is missing. The profile covers 10,000 to 15,000 clones, with about four fifths appearing a single time and about 0.89% taken by the ten largest. The receptor was isolated from a human donor with classical Hodgkin lymphoma. Sample: CD4+ T cells from blood, taken before the fourth cycle of nivolumab. The chain combines TRBV2 with TRBJ1-5; D remains ambiguous. The CDR3 nucleotides are TGTGCCAGCAGTGACGAGATCGATCAGCCCCAGCATTTT. Amino acids: CASSDEIDQPQHF.